A selection of T cell receptor beta chains follows, all from one sample in a study of Ad26.COV2.S vaccination and SARS-CoV-2 variants. Profiled with immunoSEQ multiplex PCR; TCRdb holds only in-frame clones, not every one. The sample lists about 440,000 clones, roughly 89% occurring once. The sample consisted of peripheral blood, taken in a trial of Ad26.COV2.S vaccine versus placebo. All receptors derive from a person between 18 and 59 years old who received the Ad26.COV2.S COVID-19 vaccine or a placebo. Both conserved end residues are part of each CDR3. D genes are given only for firm matches. The size of a clone is reported for some rows only, either as once, few or many, or as a class for expanded clones.

CDR3 | DNA | D | J | V | size
CASSLTGDYNSPLHF | TGTGCCAGCAGCTTAACAGGGGACTATAATTCACCCCTCCACTTT | TRBD1 | TRBJ1-6 | TRBV11-3 | -
CASSATGTANTGELFF | TGTGCCAGCAGTGCCACCGGGACAGCGAACACCGGGGAGCTGTTTTTT | TRBD1 | TRBJ2-2 | TRBV2 | -
CATSRDRISYEQYF | TGTGCCACCAGCAGAGACAGGATCTCCTACGAGCAGTACTTC | - | TRBJ2-7 | TRBV15 | -
CASSLLDRGQNGYTF | TGTGCCAGCAGCCTACTGGACAGGGGGCAGAATGGCTACACCTTC | TRBD1 | TRBJ1-2 | TRBV28 | once
CSVAGGAEAFF | TGCAGCGTTGCCGGGGGGGCTGAAGCTTTCTTT | - | TRBJ1-1 | TRBV29-1 | -
CASSLIPRRTGELFF | TGTGCCAGCAGCCTAATCCCCCGCAGGACTGGGGAGCTGTTTTTT | - | TRBJ2-2 | TRBV6-5 | -
CASSYRGETEAFF | TGCGCCAGCAGCTACCGGGGGGAGACTGAAGCTTTCTTT | - | TRBJ1-1 | TRBV5-1 | -
CASSYSLMNTEAFF | TGTGCCAGCAGTTACTCCTTAATGAACACTGAAGCTTTCTTT | - | TRBJ1-1 | TRBV6-5 | -
CASSPPGTSGKTQYF | TGTGCCAGCAGCCCTCCAGGGACTAGCGGGAAGACGCAGTATTTT | TRBD2 | TRBJ2-3 | TRBV28 | -
CASSLATAGYLRNNEQFF | TGTGCCAGCAGCTTAGCCACCGCAGGGTACCTAAGGAACAATGAGCAGTTCTTC | - | TRBJ2-1 | TRBV7-2 | -
CASSPGGRGDIQYF | TGTGCCAGCTCCCCGGGGGGGAGAGGGGACATTCAGTACTTC | TRBD2 | TRBJ2-4 | TRBV28 | -
CAWSVDPRRTGGEKLFF | TGTGCCTGGAGTGTGGACCCCCGGAGGACAGGGGGTGAAAAACTGTTTTTT | TRBD1 | TRBJ1-4 | TRBV30 | -
CASSLALETYNEQFF | TGTGCCAGCAGCTTGGCACTAGAGACCTACAATGAGCAGTTCTTC | - | TRBJ2-1 | TRBV5-4 | -
CASSVGLASGNTIYF | TGTGCCAGCAGCGTAGGCCTGGCCTCTGGAAACACCATATATTTT | - | TRBJ1-3 | TRBV9 | -
CASSQAGTHPYEQYF | TGTGCCAGCAGCCAGGCCGGGACTCATCCCTACGAGCAGTACTTC | - | TRBJ2-7 | TRBV4-2 | -
CASSLGGLGLQFF | TGTGCCAGCAGCTTGGGGGGGCTAGGTTTGCAGTTCTTC | - | TRBJ2-1 | TRBV7-3 | -
CAWSRWEGKYEQYF | TGTGCCTGGAGTAGGTGGGAGGGAAAGTACGAGCAGTACTTC | TRBD2 | TRBJ2-7 | TRBV30 | -
CASSQAGLAEVAEQFF | TGCGCCAGCAGCCAAGCCGGACTAGCGGAGGTGGCTGAGCAGTTCTTC | TRBD2 | TRBJ2-1 | TRBV4-1 | -
CASSLGTSGSGNEQFF | TGTGCCAGCAGCCTGGGGACTAGCGGGAGTGGAAATGAGCAGTTCTTC | TRBD2 | TRBJ2-1 | TRBV3-1/TRBV3-2 | -
CASSASTGLSPLHF | TGTGCCAGCAGCGCCTCTACGGGGCTTTCACCCCTCCACTTT | - | TRBJ1-6 | TRBV9 | -
CASRQQGLWNEQYF | TGTGCCAGCAGGCAACAGGGATTATGGAACGAGCAGTACTTC | - | TRBJ2-7 | TRBV6-6 | -
CSARGAGVTGELFF | TGCAGCGCCCGGGGAGCGGGAGTAACCGGGGAGCTGTTTTTT | TRBD2 | TRBJ2-2 | TRBV29-1 | -
CASSVGTEAYEQYF | TGTGCCAGCAGCGTAGGGACGGAAGCTTACGAGCAGTACTTC | - | TRBJ2-7 | TRBV9 | -
CASSLVRLEQFF | TGTGCCAGCAGTTTAGTCCGACTTGAGCAGTTCTTC | - | TRBJ2-1 | TRBV28 | -
CAIRRQGSDSPLHF | TGTGCCATCAGAAGACAGGGGAGTGATTCACCCCTCCACTTT | TRBD1 | TRBJ1-6 | TRBV10-3 | -
CASSFGATNEKLFF | TGTGCCAGCAGCTTCGGGGCAACTAATGAAAAACTGTTTTTT | - | TRBJ1-4 | TRBV11-2 | -
CASTGQVLLETQYF | TGTGCCAGCACAGGACAGGTTTTGTTGGAGACCCAGTACTTC | TRBD1 | TRBJ2-5 | TRBV6-6 | -
CASSLVGPTRLSKGELFF | TGCGCCAGCAGCTTAGTGGGCCCGACCCGTTTATCTAAAGGGGAGCTGTTTTTT | - | TRBJ2-2 | TRBV5-1 | -
CGWYTGELFF | TGCGGATGGTACACCGGGGAGCTGTTTTTT | - | TRBJ2-2 | TRBV20-1 | -